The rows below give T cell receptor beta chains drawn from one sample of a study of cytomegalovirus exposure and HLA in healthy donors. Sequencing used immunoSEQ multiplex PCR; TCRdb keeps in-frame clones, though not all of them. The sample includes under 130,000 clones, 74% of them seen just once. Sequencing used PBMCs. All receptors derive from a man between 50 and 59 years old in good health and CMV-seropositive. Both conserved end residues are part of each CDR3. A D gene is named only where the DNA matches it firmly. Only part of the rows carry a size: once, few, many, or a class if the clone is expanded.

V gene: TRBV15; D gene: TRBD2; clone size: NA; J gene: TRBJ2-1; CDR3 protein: CATTSSSGGYNEQFF; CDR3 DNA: TGTGCCACCACCTCGTCTAGCGGTGGGTACAATGAGCAGTTCTTC
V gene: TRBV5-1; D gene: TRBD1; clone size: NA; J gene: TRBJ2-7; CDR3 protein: CASSPAGTVTSRACYF; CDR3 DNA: TGCGCCAGCAGCCCGGCTGGGACAGTGACATCTAGGGCATGCTACTTC
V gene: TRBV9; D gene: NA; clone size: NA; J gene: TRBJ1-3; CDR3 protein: CASSLGGALSGNTIYF; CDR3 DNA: TGTGCCAGCAGCCTTGGCGGGGCCCTCTCTGGAAACACCATATATTTT
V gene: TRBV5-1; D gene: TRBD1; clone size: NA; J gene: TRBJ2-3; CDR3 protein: CASSFRPRGQDTDTQYF; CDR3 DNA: TGCGCCAGCAGCTTCCGGCCTAGGGGACAGGACACAGATACGCAGTATTTT
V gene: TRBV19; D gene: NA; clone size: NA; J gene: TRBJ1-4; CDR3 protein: CASSTPRRNEKLFF; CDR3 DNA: TGTGCCAGTAGTACACCCCGCAGGAATGAAAAACTGTTTTTT
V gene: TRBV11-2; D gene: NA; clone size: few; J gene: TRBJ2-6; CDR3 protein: CASSLANSGANVLTF; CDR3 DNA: TGTGCCAGCAGCTTAGCCAACTCTGGGGCCAACGTCCTGACTTTC
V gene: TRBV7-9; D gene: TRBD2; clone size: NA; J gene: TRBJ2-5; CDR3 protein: CASSRAGAEQETQYF; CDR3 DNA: TGTGCCAGCAGCCGAGCGGGAGCTGAACAAGAGACCCAGTACTTC
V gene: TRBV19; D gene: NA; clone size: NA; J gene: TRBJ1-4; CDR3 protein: CASSIIWQTATNEKLFF; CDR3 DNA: TGTGCCAGTAGTATAATCTGGCAGACTGCAACTAATGAAAAACTGTTTTTT
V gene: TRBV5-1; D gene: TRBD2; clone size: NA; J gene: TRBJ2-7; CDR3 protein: CASSLGLASSYEQYF; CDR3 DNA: TGCGCCAGCAGCTTGGGACTAGCGAGTTCCTACGAGCAGTACTTC
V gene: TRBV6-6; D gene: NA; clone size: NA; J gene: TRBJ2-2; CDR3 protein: CASRRTGEPFF; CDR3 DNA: TGTGCCAGCAGGAGGACCGGGGAGCCGTTTTTT
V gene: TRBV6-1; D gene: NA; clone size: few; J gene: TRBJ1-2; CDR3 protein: CASSEGAATYYGYTF; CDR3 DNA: TGTGCCAGCAGTGAAGGGGCAGCCACCTACTATGGCTACACCTTC
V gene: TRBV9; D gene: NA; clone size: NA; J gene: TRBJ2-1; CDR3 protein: CASSASGSIYNEQFF; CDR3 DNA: TGTGCCAGCAGCGCCAGCGGTTCGATTTACAATGAGCAGTTCTTC
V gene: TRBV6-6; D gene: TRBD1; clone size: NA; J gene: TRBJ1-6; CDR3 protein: CASRGTASYNSPLHF; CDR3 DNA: TGTGCCAGCAGAGGGACAGCTTCGTATAATTCACCCCTCCACTTT
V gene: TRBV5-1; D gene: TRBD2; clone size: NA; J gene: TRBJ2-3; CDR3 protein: CASSLAGTSGRAVDTQYF; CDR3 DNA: TGCGCCAGCAGCTTGGCCGGGACTAGCGGGAGGGCGGTAGATACGCAGTATTTT
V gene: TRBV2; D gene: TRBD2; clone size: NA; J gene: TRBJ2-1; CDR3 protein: CASSETSGRATEQFF; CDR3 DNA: TGTGCCAGCAGCGAAACTAGCGGGAGAGCCACTGAGCAGTTCTTC
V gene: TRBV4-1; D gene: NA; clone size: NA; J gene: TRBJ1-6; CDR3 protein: CASSHSVLRGRGSPLHF; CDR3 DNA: TGCGCCAGCAGCCACTCAGTCCTCAGGGGAAGGGGTTCACCCCTCCACTTT
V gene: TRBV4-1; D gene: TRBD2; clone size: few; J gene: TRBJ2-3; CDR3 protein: CASSQGLAGTDMQYF; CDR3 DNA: TGCGCCAGCAGCCAAGGGCTAGCGGGGACAGATATGCAGTATTTT
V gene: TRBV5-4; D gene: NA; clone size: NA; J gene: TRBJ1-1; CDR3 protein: CASSAGRGLVLGTEAFF; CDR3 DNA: TGTGCCAGCAGCGCCGGGCGGGGACTGGTTCTCGGAACTGAAGCTTTCTTT
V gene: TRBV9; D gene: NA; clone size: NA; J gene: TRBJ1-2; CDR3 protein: CASSVDGGYNYGYTF; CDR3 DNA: TGTGCCAGCAGCGTAGACGGCGGTTACAACTATGGCTACACCTTC
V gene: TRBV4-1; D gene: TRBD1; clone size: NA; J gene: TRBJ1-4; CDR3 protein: CASSQDREGTGGADEKLFF; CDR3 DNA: TGCGCCAGCAGCCAAGATCGGGAGGGGACAGGGGGCGCAGATGAAAAACTGTTTTTT
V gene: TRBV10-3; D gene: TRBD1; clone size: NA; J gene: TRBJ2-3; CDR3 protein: CAISRGQATSTDTQYF; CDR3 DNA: TGTGCCATCAGCAGAGGACAGGCGACTAGCACAGATACGCAGTATTTT
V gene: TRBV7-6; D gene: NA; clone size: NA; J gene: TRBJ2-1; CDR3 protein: CASSPDSNEQFF; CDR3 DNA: TGTGCCAGCAGCCCCGACTCAAATGAGCAGTTCTTC
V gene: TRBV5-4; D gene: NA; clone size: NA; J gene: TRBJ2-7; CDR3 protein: CASSWGGAAGNEQYF; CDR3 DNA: TGTGCCAGCAGCTGGGGTGGGGCCGCGGGAAACGAGCAGTACTTC
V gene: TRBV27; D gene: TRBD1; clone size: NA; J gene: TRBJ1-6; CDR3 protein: CASSLWGQVQNSPLHF; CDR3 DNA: TGTGCCAGCAGTTTATGGGGACAGGTCCAAAATTCACCCCTCCACTTT
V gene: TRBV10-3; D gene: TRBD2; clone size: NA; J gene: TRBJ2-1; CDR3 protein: CAISEVGSGGEYNEQFF; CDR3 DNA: TGTGCCATCAGTGAGGTCGGTAGCGGGGGGGAGTACAATGAGCAGTTCTTC
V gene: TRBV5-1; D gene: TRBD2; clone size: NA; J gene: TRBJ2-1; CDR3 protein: CASSPGTSGVEQFF; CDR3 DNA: TGCGCCAGCAGCCCCGGGACTAGCGGAGTCGAGCAGTTCTTC
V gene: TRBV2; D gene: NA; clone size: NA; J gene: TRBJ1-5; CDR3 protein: CASRNREPQHF; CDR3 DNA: TGTGCCAGCAGGAACAGGGAGCCCCAGCATTTT
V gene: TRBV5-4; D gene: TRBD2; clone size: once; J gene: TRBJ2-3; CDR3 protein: CASSSGTSGRDTQYF; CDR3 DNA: TGTGCCAGCAGCTCCGGGACTAGCGGGAGAGATACGCAGTATTTT
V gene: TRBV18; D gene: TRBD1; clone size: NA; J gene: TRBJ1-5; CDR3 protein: CASSPGQGLGQPQHF; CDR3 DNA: TGTGCCAGCTCACCGGGACAGGGACTGGGTCAGCCCCAGCATTTT
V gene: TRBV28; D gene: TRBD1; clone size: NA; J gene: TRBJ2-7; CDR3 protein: CASSFRGRGIYEQYF; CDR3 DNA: TGTGCCAGCAGTTTTCGGGGCAGGGGGATCTACGAGCAGTACTTC
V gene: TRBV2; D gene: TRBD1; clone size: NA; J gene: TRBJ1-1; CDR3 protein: CASSSQGVDTEAFF; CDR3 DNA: TGTGCCAGCAGCAGCCAGGGGGTTGACACTGAAGCTTTCTTT
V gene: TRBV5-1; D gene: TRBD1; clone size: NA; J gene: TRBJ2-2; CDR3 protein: CASSPDRGNTGELFF; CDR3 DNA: TGCGCCAGCAGCCCGGACAGGGGGAACACCGGGGAGCTGTTTTTT
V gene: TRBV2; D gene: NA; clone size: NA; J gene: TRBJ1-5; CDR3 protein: CASSEGGSQPQHF; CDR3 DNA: TGTGCCAGCAGTGAGGGGGGAAGTCAGCCCCAGCATTTT
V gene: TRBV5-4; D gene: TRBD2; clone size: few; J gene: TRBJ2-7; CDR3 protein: CASTPGGIPYEQYF; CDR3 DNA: TGTGCCAGCACTCCGGGAGGTATTCCCTACGAGCAGTACTTC
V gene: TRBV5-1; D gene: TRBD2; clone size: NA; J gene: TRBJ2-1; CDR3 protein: CASSTGLAGGRPSYNEQFF; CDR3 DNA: TGCGCCAGCAGTACCGGACTAGCGGGAGGACGACCCTCCTACAATGAGCAGTTCTTC
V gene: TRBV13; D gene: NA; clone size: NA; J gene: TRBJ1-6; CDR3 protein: CASRIWGDNSPLHF; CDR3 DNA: TGTGCCAGCAGGATATGGGGCGACAATTCACCCCTCCACTTT
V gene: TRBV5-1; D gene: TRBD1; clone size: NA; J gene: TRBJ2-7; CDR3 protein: CASSVGTGGEQYF; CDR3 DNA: TGCGCCAGCAGCGTAGGGACAGGGGGCGAGCAGTACTTC
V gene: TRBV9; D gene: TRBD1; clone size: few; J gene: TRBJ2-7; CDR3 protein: CASSVGQGVQYF; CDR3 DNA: TGTGCCAGCAGCGTAGGCCAGGGGGTGCAGTACTTC
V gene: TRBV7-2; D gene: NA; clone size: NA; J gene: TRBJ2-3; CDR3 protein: CASSFFTDTQYF; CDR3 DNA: TGTGCCAGCAGCTTCTTCACAGATACGCAGTATTTT
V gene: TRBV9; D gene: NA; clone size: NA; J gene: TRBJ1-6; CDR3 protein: CASSVGTPNNSPLHF; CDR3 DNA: TGTGCCAGCAGCGTAGGGACACCCAATAATTCACCCCTCCACTTT
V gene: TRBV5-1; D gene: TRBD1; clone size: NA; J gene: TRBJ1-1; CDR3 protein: CASSFSGTAYEEAFF; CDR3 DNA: TGCGCCAGCAGCTTTTCCGGGACAGCGTATGAGGAAGCTTTCTTT
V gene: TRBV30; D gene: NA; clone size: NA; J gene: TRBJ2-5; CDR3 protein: CAWSGIGRETQYF; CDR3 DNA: TGTGCCTGGAGTGGGATAGGGAGGGAGACCCAGTACTTC
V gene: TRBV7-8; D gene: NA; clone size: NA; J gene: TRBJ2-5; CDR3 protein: CASSLKGLETQYF; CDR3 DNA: TGTGCCAGCAGCTTAAAGGGGCTCGAGACCCAGTACTTC
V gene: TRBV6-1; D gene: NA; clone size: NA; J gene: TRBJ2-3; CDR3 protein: CASSEVVVRATDTQYF; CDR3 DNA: TGTGCCAGCAGCGAAGTGGTGGTACGAGCCACAGATACGCAGTATTTT
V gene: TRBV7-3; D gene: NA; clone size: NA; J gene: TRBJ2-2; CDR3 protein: CASSSNRNTGELFF; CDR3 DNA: TGTGCCAGCAGCTCCAACAGGAACACCGGGGAGCTGTTTTTT
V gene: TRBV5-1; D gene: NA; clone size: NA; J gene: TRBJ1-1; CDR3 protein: CASSQDTYTEAFF; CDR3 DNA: TGCGCCAGCAGCCAGGACACTTACACTGAAGCTTTCTTT
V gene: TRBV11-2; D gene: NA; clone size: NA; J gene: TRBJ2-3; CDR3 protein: CASSPSTDTQYF; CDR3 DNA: TGTGCCAGCAGCCCGTCTACAGATACGCAGTATTTT
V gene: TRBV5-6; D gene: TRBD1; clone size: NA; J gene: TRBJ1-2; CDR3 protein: CASSFLGAGTAGYTF; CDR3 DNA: TGTGCCAGCAGCTTTCTGGGTGCTGGGACAGCCGGCTACACCTTC
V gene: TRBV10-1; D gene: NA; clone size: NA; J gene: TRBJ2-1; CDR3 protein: CASSGLSSYNEQFF; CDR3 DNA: TGCGCCAGCAGTGGACTCAGCTCCTACAATGAGCAGTTCTTC